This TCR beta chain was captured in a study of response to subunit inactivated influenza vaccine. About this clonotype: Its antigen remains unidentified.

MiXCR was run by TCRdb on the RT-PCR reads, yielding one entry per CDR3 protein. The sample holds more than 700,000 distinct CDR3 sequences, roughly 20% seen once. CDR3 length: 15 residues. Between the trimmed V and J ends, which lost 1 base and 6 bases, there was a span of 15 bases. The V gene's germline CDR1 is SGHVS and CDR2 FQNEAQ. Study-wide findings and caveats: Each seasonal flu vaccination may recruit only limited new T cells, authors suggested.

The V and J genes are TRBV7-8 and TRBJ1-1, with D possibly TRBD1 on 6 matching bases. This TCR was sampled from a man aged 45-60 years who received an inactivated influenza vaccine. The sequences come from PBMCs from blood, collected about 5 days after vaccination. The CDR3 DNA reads TGTGCCAGCAGCTTAGACGTACAGGGAGGATCTGAAGCTTTCTTT. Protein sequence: CASSLDVQGGSEAFF.